The sequence of this TCR beta chain was determined in a study of cytotoxic CD8 clonotypes in ibrutinib-treated CLL. Background on the study: Response samples came after a median roughly 13 months of treatment, range 6 to 36. Whole-study results and caveats: The clonality rise at ibrutinib response reflected private clonotype expansion.

With respect to this clone: Its antigen is currently unknown.

Sequenced by immunoSEQ multiplex PCR; TCRdb stores in-frame clones only, minus some. The data contain 15,000 to 20,000 clones, roughly 80% of them singletons. The TCR sequence derives from a human donor with chronic lymphocytic leukemia. Sequenced here: PBMCs, sampled before ibrutinib treatment.

Here the CDR3 DNA reads TGTGCCAGCAGTTTTGGGGTCCTCGGGGGAGAGACCCAGTACTTC. It encodes CASSFGVLGGETQYF. The chain joins TRBV27 to TRBJ2-5, with D possibly TRBD2 on 6 matching bases. CDR3 length: 15 residues. Germline lookup yields CDR1 MNHEY and CDR2 SMNVEV (reference sequence). Trimming left V 3 bases short and J 4 bases short, with 15 bases between.